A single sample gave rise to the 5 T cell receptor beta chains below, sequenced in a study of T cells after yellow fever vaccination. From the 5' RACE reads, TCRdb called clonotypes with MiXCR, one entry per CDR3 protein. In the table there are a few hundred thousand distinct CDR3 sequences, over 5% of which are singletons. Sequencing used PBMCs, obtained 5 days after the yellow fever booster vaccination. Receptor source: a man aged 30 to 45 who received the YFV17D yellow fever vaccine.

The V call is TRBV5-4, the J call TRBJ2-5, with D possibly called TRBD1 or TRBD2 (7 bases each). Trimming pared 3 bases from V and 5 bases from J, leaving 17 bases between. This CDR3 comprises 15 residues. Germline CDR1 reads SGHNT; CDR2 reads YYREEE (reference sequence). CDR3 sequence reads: CASSSTGRGAETQYF. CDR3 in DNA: TGTGCCAGCAGCTCGACAGGGAGGGGAGCCGAGACCCAGTACTTC.

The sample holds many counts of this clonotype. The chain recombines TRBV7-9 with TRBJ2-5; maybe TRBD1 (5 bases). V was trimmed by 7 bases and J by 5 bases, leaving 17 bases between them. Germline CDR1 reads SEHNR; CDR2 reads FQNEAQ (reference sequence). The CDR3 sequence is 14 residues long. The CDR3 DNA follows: TGTGCCAGCAAAGGGGTTCAGCAGGGTGAGACCCAGTACTTC. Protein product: CASKGVQQGETQYF. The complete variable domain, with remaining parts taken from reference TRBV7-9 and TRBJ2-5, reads DTGVSQNPRHKITKRGQNVTFRCDPISEHNRLYWYRQTLGQGPEFLTYFQNEAQLEKSRLLSDRFSAERPKGSFSTLEIQRTEQGDSAMYLCASKGVQQGETQYFGPGTRLLVL.

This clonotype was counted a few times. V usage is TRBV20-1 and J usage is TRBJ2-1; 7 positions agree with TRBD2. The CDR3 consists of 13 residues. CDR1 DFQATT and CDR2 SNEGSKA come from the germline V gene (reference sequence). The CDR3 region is CSPLAGVGNEQFF. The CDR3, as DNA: TGCAGCCCTCTGGCGGGAGTTGGGAATGAGCAGTTCTTC.

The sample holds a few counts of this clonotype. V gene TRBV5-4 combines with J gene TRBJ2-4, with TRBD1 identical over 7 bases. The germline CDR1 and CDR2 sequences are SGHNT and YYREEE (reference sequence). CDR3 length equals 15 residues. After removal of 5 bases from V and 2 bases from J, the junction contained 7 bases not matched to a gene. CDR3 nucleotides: TGTGCCAGCAGTCCCGGACAGGTCCCCAAAAACATTCAGTACTTC. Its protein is CASSPGQVPKNIQYF.

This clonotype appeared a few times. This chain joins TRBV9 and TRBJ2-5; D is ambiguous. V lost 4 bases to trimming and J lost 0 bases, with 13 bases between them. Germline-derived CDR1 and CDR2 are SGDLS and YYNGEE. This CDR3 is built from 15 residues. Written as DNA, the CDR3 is TGTGCCAGCAGCCCCAAGGTGGCGGACCAAGAGACCCAGTACTTC. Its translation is CASSPKVADQETQYF.